This TCR beta chain was captured by sequencing in a study of blood T cell repertoires in COVID-19. Study-level background: Material from acute and convalescent COVID-19 was sourced from the United States, Italy and Spain. The cDNA or gDNA used as material had been derived from T cells, B-cell-depleted T cells, or PBMCs.

Trimming removed 2 bases from V and 4 bases from J; junction bases left unmatched: 0. The germline gives CDR1 WNHNN, CDR2 SYGVQD (reference sequence). CDR3 length: 13 residues. Original processing notes: From reference gene primer amplification, estimates of nucleated cell counts were derived. Generated by immunoSEQ multiplex PCR, the TCRdb table keeps only in-frame clones and is missing some. The V and J calls and clone size were taken over from that table, and D and trimming were inferred from the DNA. This table has fewer than 150,000 clones, around 80% appearing once. What was sequenced was peripheral blood. The chain is built from TRBV10-1 and TRBJ2-3; 7 bases fit TRBD2. This sequence originates from a man between 45 and 60 years old with acute or convalescent COVID-19. This CDR3 reads CASSERGADTQYF. CDR3 bases: TGCGCCAGCAGTGAGCGGGGGGCAGATACGCAGTATTTT.